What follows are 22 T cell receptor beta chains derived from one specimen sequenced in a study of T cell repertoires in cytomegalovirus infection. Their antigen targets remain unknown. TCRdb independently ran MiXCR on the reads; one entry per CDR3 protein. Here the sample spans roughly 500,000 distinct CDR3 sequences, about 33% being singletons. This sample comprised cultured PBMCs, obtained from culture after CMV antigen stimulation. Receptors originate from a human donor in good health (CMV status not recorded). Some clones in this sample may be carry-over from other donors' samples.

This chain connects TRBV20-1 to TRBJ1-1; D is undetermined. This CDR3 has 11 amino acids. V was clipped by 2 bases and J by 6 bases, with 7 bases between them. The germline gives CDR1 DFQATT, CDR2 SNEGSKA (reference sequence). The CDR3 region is CSARRESEAFF. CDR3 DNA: TGCAGTGCTAGAAGGGAATCTGAAGCTTTCTTT.

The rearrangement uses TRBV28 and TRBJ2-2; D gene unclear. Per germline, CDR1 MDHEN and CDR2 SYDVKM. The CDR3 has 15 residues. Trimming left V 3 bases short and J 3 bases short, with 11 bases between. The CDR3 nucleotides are TGTGCCAGCAGTTTTGGATGGAAGGACACCGGGGAGCTGTTTTTT. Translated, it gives CASSFGWKDTGELFF.

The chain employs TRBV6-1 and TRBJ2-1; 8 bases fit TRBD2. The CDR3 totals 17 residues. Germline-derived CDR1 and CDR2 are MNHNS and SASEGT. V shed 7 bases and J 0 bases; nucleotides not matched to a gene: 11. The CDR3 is CASTPGGSGSSYNEQFF. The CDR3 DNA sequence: TGTGCCAGCACCCCGGGGGGGTCAGGGAGCTCCTACAATGAGCAGTTCTTC.

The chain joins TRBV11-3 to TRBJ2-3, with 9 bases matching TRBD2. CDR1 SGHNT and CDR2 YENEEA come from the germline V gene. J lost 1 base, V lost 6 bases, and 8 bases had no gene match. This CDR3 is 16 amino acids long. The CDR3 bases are TGTGCCAGCAGTAGTTATAGCGGGAGCGGCACAGATACGCAGTATTTT. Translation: CASSSYSGSGTDTQYF.

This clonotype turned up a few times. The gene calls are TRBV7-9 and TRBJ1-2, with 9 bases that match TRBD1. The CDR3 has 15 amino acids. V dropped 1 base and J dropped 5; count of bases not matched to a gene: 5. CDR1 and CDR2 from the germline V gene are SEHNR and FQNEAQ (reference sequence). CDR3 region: CASSLGQGVPYGYTF. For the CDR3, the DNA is TGTGCCAGCAGCTTAGGACAGGGGGTACCGTATGGCTACACCTTC.

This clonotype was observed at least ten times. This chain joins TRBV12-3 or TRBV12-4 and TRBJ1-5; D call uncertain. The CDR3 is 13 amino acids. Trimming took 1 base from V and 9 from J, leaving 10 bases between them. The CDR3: CASSLVVPLPQHF. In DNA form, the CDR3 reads TGTGCCAGCAGTTTAGTCGTCCCGCTGCCCCAGCATTTT.

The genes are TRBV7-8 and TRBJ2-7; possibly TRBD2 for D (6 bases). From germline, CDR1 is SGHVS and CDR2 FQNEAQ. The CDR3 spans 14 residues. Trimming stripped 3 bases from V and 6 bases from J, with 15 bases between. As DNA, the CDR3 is TGTGCCAGCAGCTTGCGGGGTGACTTAGGCGAGCAGTACTTC. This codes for CASSLRGDLGEQYF.

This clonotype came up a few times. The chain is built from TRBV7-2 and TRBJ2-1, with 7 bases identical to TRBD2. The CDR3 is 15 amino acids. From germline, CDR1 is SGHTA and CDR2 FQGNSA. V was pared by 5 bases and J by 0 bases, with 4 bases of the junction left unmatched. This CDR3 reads CASSPTSDSYNEQFF. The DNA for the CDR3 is TGTGCCAGCAGCCCAACTAGCGACTCCTACAATGAGCAGTTCTTC.

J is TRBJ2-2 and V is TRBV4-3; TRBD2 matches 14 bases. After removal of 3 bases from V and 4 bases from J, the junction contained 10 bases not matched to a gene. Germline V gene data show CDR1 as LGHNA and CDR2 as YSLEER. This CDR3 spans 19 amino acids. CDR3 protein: CASSHQGLAGGPGTGELFF. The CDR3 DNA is TGCGCCAGCAGCCATCAAGGACTAGCGGGAGGCCCGGGCACCGGGGAGCTGTTTTTT.

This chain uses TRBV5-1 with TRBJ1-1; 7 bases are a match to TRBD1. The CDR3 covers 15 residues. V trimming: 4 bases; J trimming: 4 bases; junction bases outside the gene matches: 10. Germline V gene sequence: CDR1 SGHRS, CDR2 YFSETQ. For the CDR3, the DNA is TGCGCCAGCAGCCCACCTCGACAGGGCGGCACTGAAGCTTTCTTT. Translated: CASSPPRQGGTEAFF.

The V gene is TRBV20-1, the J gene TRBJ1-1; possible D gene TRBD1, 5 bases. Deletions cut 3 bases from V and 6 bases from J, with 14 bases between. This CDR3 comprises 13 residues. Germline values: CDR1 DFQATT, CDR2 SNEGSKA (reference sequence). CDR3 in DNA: TGCAGTGCTAGCGGGGGATATGGCGCTGAAGCTTTCTTT. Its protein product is CSASGGYGAEAFF.

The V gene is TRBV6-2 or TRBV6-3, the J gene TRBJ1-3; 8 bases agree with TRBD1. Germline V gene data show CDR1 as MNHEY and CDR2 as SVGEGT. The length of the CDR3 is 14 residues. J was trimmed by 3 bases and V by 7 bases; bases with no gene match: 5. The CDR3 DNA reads TGTGCCAGCACCCGGACAGGGCGTGGAAACACCATATATTTT. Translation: CASTRTGRGNTIYF.

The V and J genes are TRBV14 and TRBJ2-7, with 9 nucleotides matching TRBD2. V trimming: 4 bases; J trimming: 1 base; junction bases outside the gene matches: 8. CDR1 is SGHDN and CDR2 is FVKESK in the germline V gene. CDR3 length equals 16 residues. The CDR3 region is CASSRLTSGGSYEQYV. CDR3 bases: TGTGCCAGCAGCCGCTTGACTAGCGGAGGATCCTACGAGCAGTACGTC.

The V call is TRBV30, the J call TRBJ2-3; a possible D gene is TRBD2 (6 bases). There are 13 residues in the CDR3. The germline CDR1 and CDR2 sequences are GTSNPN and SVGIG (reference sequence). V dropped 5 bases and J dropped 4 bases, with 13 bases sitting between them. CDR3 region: CAWDVLAPDTQYF. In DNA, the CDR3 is TGTGCCTGGGACGTACTAGCCCCAGATACGCAGTATTTT.

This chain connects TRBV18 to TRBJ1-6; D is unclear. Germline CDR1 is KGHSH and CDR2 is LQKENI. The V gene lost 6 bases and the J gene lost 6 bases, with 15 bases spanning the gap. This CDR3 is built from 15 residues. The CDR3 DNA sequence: TGTGCCAGCTCCCTCGGACGTCTCCGTAATTCACCCCTCCACTTT. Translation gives CASSLGRLRNSPLHF.

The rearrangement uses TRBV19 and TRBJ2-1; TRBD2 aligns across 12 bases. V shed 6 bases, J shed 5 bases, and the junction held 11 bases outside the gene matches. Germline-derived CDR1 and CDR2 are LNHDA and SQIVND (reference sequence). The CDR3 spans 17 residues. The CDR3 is CASSTRHGLAGNNEQFF. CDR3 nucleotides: TGTGCCAGTAGCACCCGACACGGACTAGCGGGGAACAATGAGCAGTTCTTC. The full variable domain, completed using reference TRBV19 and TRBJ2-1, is DGGITQSPKYLFRKEGQNVTLSCEQNLNHDAMYWYRQDPGQGLRLIYYSQIVNDFQKGDIAEGYSVSREKKESFPLTVTSAQKNPTAFYLCASSTRHGLAGNNEQFFGPGTRLTVL.

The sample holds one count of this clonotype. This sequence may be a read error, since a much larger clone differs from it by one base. The DNA of the CDR3 is TGTGCCAGCAGACAGGTGGGAGGAATGAACAATGAGCAGTTCTTC. It specifies CASRQVGGMNNEQFF. The V and J genes are TRBV7-2 and TRBJ2-1, with a weak D call TRBD2 (6 bases). V was shortened by 6 bases and J by 5 bases, with 17 bases between the two germline ends. This CDR3 has 15 residues. The germline gives CDR1 SGHTA, CDR2 FQGNSA.

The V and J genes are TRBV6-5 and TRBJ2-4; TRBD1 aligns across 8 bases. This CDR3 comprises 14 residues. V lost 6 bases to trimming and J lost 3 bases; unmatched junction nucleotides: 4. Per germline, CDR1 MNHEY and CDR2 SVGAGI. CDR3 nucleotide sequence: TGTGCCAGCAGGTCACAGGGGGGCAAAAACATTCAGTACTTC. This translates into CASRSQGGKNIQYF.

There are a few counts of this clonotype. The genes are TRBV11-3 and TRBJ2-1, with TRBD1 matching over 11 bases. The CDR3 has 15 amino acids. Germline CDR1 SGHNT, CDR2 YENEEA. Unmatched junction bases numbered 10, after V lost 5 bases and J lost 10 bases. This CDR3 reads CASSPRTGGAGEQFF. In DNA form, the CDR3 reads TGTGCCAGCAGCCCAAGGACAGGGGGCGCGGGGGAGCAGTTCTTC.

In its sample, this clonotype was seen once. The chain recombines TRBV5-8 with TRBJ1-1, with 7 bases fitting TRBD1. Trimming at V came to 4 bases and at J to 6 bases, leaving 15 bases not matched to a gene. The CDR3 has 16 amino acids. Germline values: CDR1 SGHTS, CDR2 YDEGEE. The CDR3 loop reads CASSPRQGGTIPEAFF. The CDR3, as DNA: TGTGCCAGCAGCCCCCGGCAGGGGGGTACGATACCTGAAGCTTTCTTT.

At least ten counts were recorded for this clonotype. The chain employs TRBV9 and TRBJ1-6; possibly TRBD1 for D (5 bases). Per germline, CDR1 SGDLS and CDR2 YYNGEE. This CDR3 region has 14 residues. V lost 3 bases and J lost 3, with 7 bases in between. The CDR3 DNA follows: TGTGCCAGCAGCGGGGGGGACTATAATTCACCCCTCCACTTT. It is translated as CASSGGDYNSPLHF.

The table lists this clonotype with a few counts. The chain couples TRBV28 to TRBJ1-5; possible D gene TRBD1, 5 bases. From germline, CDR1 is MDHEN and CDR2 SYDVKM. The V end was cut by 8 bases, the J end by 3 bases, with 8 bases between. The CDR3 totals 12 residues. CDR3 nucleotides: TGTGCCAGCCAGGGTAACAATCAGCCCCAGCATTTT. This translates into CASQGNNQPQHF.